The 19 T cell receptor beta chains reported below all come from one sample, sequenced in a study of PD-L1 blockade in urothelial cancer. Specified time point: pretreatment peripheral blood. Method: immunoSEQ multiplex PCR; TCRdb's copy keeps in-frame clones and lacks some. Among under 95,000 clones, 84% were seen once, and the ten largest hold around 2.1%. This material consisted of PBMCs, taken around atezolizumab (anti-PD-L1) treatment. These TCRs come from a man aged 60-69 years with urothelial cancer.

This rearrangement joins TRBV7-2 to TRBJ1-2; D is ambiguous. The CDR3 is made up of 13 amino acids. Trimming cost V 11 bases and J 0 bases, with 13 bases left between them. The V gene's germline CDR1 is SGHTA and CDR2 FQGNSA. The CDR3 is CAGDLLANYGYTF. The CDR3 region has the DNA TGTGCCGGTGACTTGTTAGCTAACTATGGCTACACCTTC.

The V gene is TRBV6-4, the J gene TRBJ2-7; 10 bases are a match to TRBD2. Trimming took 6 bases from V and 5 from J; bases not matched to a gene: 19. CDR1 and CDR2 (germline): MRHNA, SNTAGT. The CDR3 consists of 18 residues. The CDR3 nucleotides read TGTGCCAGCAGCGTCTTCGGGGCTAGCGGGAGAGTATACGACGAGCAGTACTTC. This sequence encodes CASSVFGASGRVYDEQYF.

CDR3 DNA sequence: TGTGCCAGCAGTAAGGGACAAGCCTACGAGCAGTACTTC. Its translation: CASSKGQAYEQYF. The chain recombines TRBV2 with TRBJ2-7, with D possibly being TRBD1 (6 bases). From germline, CDR1 is SNHLY and CDR2 FYNNEI. The CDR3 is 13 amino acids. The V and J ends lost 5 bases and 2 bases respectively, with 10 bases between them.

This clone was recorded a few times. The rearrangement links TRBV6-1 to TRBJ1-5, with D unresolved. CDR1 is MNHNS, CDR2 SASEGT, per germline. The CDR3 totals 14 residues. Trimming cost V 10 bases and J 0 bases, with 13 bases left between them. CDR3 nucleotides: TGTGCCACCCATTCCGGTTATAGCAATCAGCCCCAGCATTTT. This sequence encodes CATHSGYSNQPQHF.

This rearrangement joins TRBV19 to TRBJ1-1, with a tentative D call TRBD1 (5 bases). CDR1 is LNHDA, CDR2 SQIVND, per germline (reference sequence). Between the trimmed V and J ends, which lost 6 bases and 0 bases, there was a span of 8 bases. The CDR3 totals 13 residues. The CDR3 spells CASSRTMNTEAFF. The CDR3 DNA reads as TGTGCCAGTAGCAGGACAATGAACACTGAAGCTTTCTTT.

This clone was seen a single time. V gene TRBV12-2 combines with J gene TRBJ2-7; the table's D call TRBD2 went unverified against the DNA. TRBV12-2 is recorded as a pseudogene. This CDR3 has 17 residues. CDR3 DNA sequence: TGTGCAAGTCGCTTAGTAGGGGGACTAGCACAGTACCACGAGCAGTACTTC. This encodes CASRLVGGLAQYHEQYF.

The CDR3 region has the DNA TGTGCCAGCAGCCGAGGTCTGGACACGGTGGGAGGCTACACCTTC. It is translated as CASSRGLDTVGGYTF. V usage is TRBV5-6 and J usage is TRBJ1-2, with D perhaps TRBD1 (5 bases). The germline CDR1 and CDR2 sequences are SGHDT and YYEEEE. There are 15 residues in the CDR3. The V end lost 4 bases, the J end lost 8 bases, and 21 bases lay between the germline ends.

The J gene is TRBJ2-5, the V gene TRBV30; 8 bases line up with TRBD2. Germline lookup yields CDR1 GTSNPN and CDR2 SVGIG (reference sequence). V was clipped by 0 bases and J by 7 bases; unmatched bases: 4. The CDR3 is 13 amino acids. CDR3 coding DNA: TGTGCCTGGAGTGTACTCGGGGGGGGGACCCAGTACTTC. Its protein is CAWSVLGGGTQYF.

CDR3 loop: CASGRDSPLHF. The DNA for the CDR3 is TGTGCCAGCGGGCGAGATTCACCCCTCCACTTT. This chain connects TRBV6-1 to TRBJ1-6; D call uncertain. The CDR3 is 11 amino acids. Germline values: CDR1 MNHNS, CDR2 SASEGT. V dropped 8 bases and J dropped 8 bases, with 7 bases sitting between them.

The chain recombines TRBV25-1 with TRBJ2-3, with TRBD1 identical over 8 bases. Losses at the gene ends were 6 bases for V and 2 bases for J; bases not matched to a gene: 10. The CDR3 totals 16 residues. Germline loops: CDR1 MGHDK, CDR2 SYGVNS. CDR3 sequence: CASSLAQGANTDTQYF. CDR3 bases: TGTGCCAGCAGCCTGGCCCAGGGGGCAAACACAGATACGCAGTATTTT.

This CDR3 is CASSLMGGETQYF. The CDR3 coding sequence is TGTGCCAGCAGCTTAATGGGGGGAGAGACCCAGTACTTC. The chain recombines TRBV5-8 with TRBJ2-5, with D possibly TRBD2 on 6 matching bases. The germline CDR1 and CDR2 sequences are SGHTS and YDEGEE. Trimming cost V 2 bases and J 4 bases, with 9 bases left between them. The CDR3 consists of 13 residues. Full variable domain (outside the CDR3, taken from reference TRBV5-8 and TRBJ2-5): EAGVTQSPTHLIKTRGQQATLRCSPISGHTSVYWYQQALGLGLQFLLWYDEGEERNRGNFPPRFSGRQFPNYSSELNVNALELEDSALYLCASSLMGGETQYFGPGTRLLVL.

This clone is a singleton in its sample. The chain recombines TRBV5-1 with TRBJ2-3; TRBD1 matches at 8 bases. CDR1 and CDR2 from the germline V gene are SGHRS and YFSETQ. This CDR3 is built from 15 residues. Unmatched junction bases numbered 4, after V lost 3 bases and J lost 1 base. CDR3 protein: CASSSTGAGTDTQYF. In DNA form, the CDR3 reads TGCGCCAGCAGCTCGACAGGGGCGGGCACAGATACGCAGTATTTT.

The chain employs TRBV4-3 and TRBJ2-5; possibly TRBD2 for D (5 bases). The CDR3 extends over 14 amino acids. CDR1 is LGHNA and CDR2 is YSLEER in the germline V gene. Deletions cut 0 bases from V and 3 bases from J, with 8 bases between. CDR3 sequence: CASSQDWGEETQYF. The CDR3 DNA reads TGCGCCAGCAGCCAAGATTGGGGAGAAGAGACCCAGTACTTC.

This clone was observed a few times. At one end, the junction sequence differs from germline, possibly due to a read error. V and J are TRBV6-5 and TRBJ1-1, with TRBD1 as a possible D gene (5 bases). Germline values: CDR1 MNHEY, CDR2 SVGAGI. The CDR3 loop spans 12 amino acids. DNA for the CDR3: TGTGCCAGCAGTTCCCCGCTCAGCAGGAGGGACTGG. It is translated as CASSSPLSRRDW.

This clone was found once. The CDR3 region has the DNA TGTGCCAGCAGCAAAGCACTATCTCAGGGACAGGGGGCGGCGGACACAGATACGCAGTATTTT. Translated, it gives CASSKALSQGQGAADTDTQYF. The chain uses TRBV21-1 and TRBJ2-3; the DNA was not compared with TRBD1, the D call given in the table. TRBV21-1 is a listed pseudogene. The CDR3 is 21 amino acids.

This chain links TRBV5-1 with TRBJ1-1, with 8 bases identical to TRBD1. The CDR3 is 14 residues long. Germline CDR1 is SGHRS and CDR2 is YFSETQ. V was pared by 2 bases and J by 5 bases, with 5 bases of the junction left unmatched. CDR3 in amino acids: CASSLARGRTEAFF. The CDR3, as DNA: TGCGCCAGCAGCTTAGCCAGGGGGCGGACTGAAGCTTTCTTT.

V is TRBV9 and J is TRBJ1-6; maybe TRBD1 (5 bases). The germline V gene encodes CDR1 SGDLS and CDR2 YYNGEE. The V end was cut by 3 bases, the J end by 0 bases, with 7 bases between. The CDR3 has 15 amino acids. The CDR3 loop reads CASSGGTSYNSPLHF. The CDR3 region has the DNA TGTGCCAGCAGCGGCGGGACCTCCTATAATTCACCCCTCCACTTT.

The chain couples TRBV7-2 to TRBJ2-7; 10 bases line up with TRBD1. After removal of 5 bases from V and 2 bases from J, the junction contained 3 bases not matched to a gene. The CDR3 totals 14 residues. CDR1 SGHTA and CDR2 FQGNSA come from the germline V gene. The CDR3, as DNA: TGTGCCAGCAGCACCGACAGGGGGCCCTACGAGCAGTACTTC. Its translation is CASSTDRGPYEQYF.

The V and J genes are TRBV20-1 and TRBJ1-4, with D unresolved. CDR1 is DFQATT, CDR2 SNEGSKA, per germline (reference sequence). The length of the CDR3 is 11 residues. CDR3 amino acids: CVPRFNEKLFF. In DNA, the CDR3 is TGCGTCCCTCGGTTTAATGAAAAACTGTTTTTT.